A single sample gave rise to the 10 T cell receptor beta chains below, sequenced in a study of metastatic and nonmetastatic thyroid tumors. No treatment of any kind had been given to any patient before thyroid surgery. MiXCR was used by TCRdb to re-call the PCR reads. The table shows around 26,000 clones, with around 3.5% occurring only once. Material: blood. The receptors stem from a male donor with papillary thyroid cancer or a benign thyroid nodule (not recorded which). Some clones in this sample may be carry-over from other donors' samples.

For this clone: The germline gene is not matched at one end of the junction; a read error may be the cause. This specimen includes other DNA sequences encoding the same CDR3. This chain's CDR3 is CASSPDSVADTQYF. The CDR3, as DNA: TGCGCCAGCTCACCGGACTCAGTTGCAGATACGCAGTATTTT. This chain joins TRBV18 and TRBJ2-3, with D possibly being TRBD2 (5 bases). The CDR3 runs 14 residues. Per germline, CDR1 KGHSH and CDR2 LQKENI.

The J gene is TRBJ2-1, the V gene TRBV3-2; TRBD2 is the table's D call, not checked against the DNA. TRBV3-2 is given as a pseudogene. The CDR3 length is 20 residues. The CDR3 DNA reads TGTGCCAGCAGCCATTTGGGTTCCGGGACTAGCGGGGGGGCCAGGGATGAGCAGTTCTTC. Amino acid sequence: CASSHLGSGTSGGARDEQFF.

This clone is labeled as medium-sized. As DNA, the CDR3 is TGTGCCAGCAGTTACGCCCGGGACAGGGAGCAGTACTTC. Amino acid sequence: CASSYARDREQYF. The V call is TRBV6-5, the J call TRBJ2-7, with 8 bases that match TRBD1. In germline, CDR1 is MNHEY, CDR2 SVGAGI. V shed 2 bases and J 7 bases; nucleotides not matched to a gene: 4. The CDR3 has 13 residues.

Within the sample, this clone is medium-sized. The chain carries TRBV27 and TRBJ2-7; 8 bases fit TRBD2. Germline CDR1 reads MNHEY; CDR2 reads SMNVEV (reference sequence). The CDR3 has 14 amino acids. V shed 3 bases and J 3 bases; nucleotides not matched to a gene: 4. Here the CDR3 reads CASSLGGTSYEQYF. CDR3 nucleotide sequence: TGTGCCAGCAGTTTGGGGGGGACTAGCTACGAGCAGTACTTC.

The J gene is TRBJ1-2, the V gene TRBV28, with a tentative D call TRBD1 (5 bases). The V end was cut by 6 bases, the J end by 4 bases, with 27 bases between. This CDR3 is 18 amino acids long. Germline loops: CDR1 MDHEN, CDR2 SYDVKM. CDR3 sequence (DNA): TGTGCCAGCAGCCTCAGGGTTTGTGGGGGTGGGGGAGGCTATGGCTACACCTTC. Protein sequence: CASSLRVCGGGGGYGYTF.

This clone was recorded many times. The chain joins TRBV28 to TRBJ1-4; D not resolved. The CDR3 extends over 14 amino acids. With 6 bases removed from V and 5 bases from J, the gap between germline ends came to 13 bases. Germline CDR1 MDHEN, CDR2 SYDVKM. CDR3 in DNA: TGTGCCAGCAGCCACTTTAACCGGAATGAAAAACTGTTTTTT. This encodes CASSHFNRNEKLFF.

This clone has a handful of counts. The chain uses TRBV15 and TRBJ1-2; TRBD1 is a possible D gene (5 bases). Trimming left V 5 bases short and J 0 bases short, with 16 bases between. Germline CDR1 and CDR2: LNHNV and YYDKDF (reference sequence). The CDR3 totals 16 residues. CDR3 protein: CATSPRGGITNYGYTF. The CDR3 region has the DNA TGTGCCACCAGCCCCCGGGGGGGGATCACTAACTATGGCTACACCTTC.

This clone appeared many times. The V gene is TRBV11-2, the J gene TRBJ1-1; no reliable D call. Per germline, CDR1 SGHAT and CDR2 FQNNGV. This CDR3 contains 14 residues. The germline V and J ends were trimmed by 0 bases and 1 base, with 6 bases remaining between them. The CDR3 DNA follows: TGTGCCAGCAGCTTAGAAGGGCAGAACACTGAAGCTTTCTTT. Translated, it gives CASSLEGQNTEAFF. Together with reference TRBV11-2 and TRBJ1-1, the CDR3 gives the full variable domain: EAGVAQSPRYKIIEKRQSVAFWCNPISGHATLYWYQQILGQGPKLLIQFQNNGVVDDSQLPKDRFSAERLKGVDSTLKIQPAKLEDSAVYLCASSLEGQNTEAFFGQGTRLTVV.

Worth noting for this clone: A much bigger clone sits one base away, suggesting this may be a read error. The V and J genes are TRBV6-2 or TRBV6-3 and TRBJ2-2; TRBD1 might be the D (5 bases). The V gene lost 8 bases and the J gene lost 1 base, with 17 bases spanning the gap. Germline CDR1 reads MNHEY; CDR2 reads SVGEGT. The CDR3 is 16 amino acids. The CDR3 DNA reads TGTGCCAGCGGATTCGACAGCCTGGGGAACACCGGGGAGCTGTTTTTT. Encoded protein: CASGFDSLGNTGELFF.

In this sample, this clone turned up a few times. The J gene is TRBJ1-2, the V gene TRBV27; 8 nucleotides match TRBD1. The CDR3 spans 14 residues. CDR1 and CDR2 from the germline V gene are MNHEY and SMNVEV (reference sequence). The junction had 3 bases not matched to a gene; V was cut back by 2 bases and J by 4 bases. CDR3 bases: TGTGCCAGCAGTTTACGACAGGGGCCCTATGGCTACACCTTC. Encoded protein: CASSLRQGPYGYTF.